Each of the 21 T cell receptor beta chains below was sequenced from the same sample in a study of shared clonotypes between healthy human individuals. Positively selected for CCR7, the CD45RO-negative cells used as naive CD8 cells excluded terminally differentiated effector memory CD45RA+ cells. Assay: immunoSEQ multiplex PCR; the TCRdb copy retains only in-frame clones and omits some. Of approximately 2,000,000 clones detected, 93% appear once; the ten largest clones hold around 1.7%. Sequenced input: naive CD8+ T cells from PBMCs. Receptor source: a man in his late teens or twenties in good health. Some clones in this sample may be carry-over from other donors' samples.

The chain links TRBV7-9 to TRBJ2-7; D call uncertain. The CDR3 runs 16 residues. Deletions cut 0 bases from V and 0 bases from J, with 12 bases between. CDR1 SEHNR and CDR2 FQNEAQ come from the germline V gene (reference sequence). The CDR3 DNA is TGTGCCAGCAGCTTAGCAGGAACCATACCCTCCTACGAGCAGTACTTC. Encoded protein: CASSLAGTIPSYEQYF.

The chain carries TRBV6-1 and TRBJ2-1, with TRBD2 as a possible D gene (5 bases). Between the trimmed V and J ends, which lost 6 bases and 0 bases, there was a span of 12 bases. CDR3 length equals 15 residues. The germline V gene encodes CDR1 MNHNS and CDR2 SASEGT. Here the CDR3 DNA reads TGTGCCAGCAGACCACGGGAAAGCTCCTACAATGAGCAGTTCTTC. Translating gives CASRPRESSYNEQFF.

The chain uses TRBV7-9 and TRBJ1-2; TRBD1 aligns across 8 bases. The germline V gene encodes CDR1 SEHNR and CDR2 FQNEAQ (reference sequence). V gave up 4 bases and J gave up 4 bases; unmatched junction bases: 8. There are 15 residues in the CDR3. In nucleotides, the CDR3 is TGTGCCAGCAGCTCCCTTGGACAGGGAAGCTATGGCTACACCTTC. Translated, it gives CASSSLGQGSYGYTF.

The CDR3 DNA reads TGTGCCAGCAGCTTAGGGGACTTCCCCTCCTACAATGAGCAGTTCTTC. The encoded protein is CASSLGDFPSYNEQFF. The chain has TRBV11-2 and TRBJ2-1; D is possibly TRBD2 (6 bases). CDR3 length equals 16 residues. With 1 base removed from V and 0 bases from J, the gap between germline ends came to 10 bases. The germline gives CDR1 SGHAT, CDR2 FQNNGV. Full variable domain (outside the CDR3, taken from reference TRBV11-2 and TRBJ2-1): EAGVAQSPRYKIIEKRQSVAFWCNPISGHATLYWYQQILGQGPKLLIQFQNNGVVDDSQLPKDRFSAERLKGVDSTLKIQPAKLEDSAVYLCASSLGDFPSYNEQFFGPGTRLTVL.

The chain carries TRBV7-9 and TRBJ2-7; possibly TRBD1 or TRBD2 for D (5 bases each). CDR3 length: 13 residues. CDR1 and CDR2 from the germline V gene are SEHNR and FQNEAQ (reference sequence). V was shortened by 6 bases and J by 3 bases, with 12 bases between the two germline ends. This CDR3 reads CASSPGAHYEQYF. For the CDR3, the DNA is TGTGCCAGCAGTCCCGGGGCCCACTACGAGCAGTACTTC. Variable domain in full (rest from reference TRBV7-9 and TRBJ2-7): DTGVSQNPRHKITKRGQNVTFRCDPISEHNRLYWYRQTLGQGPEFLTYFQNEAQLEKSRLLSDRFSAERPKGSFSTLEIQRTEQGDSAMYLCASSPGAHYEQYFGPGTRLTVT.

CDR3 in amino acids: CASSFLAGRGTNTGELFF. The CDR3 coding sequence is TGTGCCAGCAGCTTTCTAGCGGGACGTGGGACCAACACCGGGGAGCTGTTTTTT. The J gene is TRBJ2-2, the V gene TRBV13; 9 bases match TRBD2. Germline trimming cut 3 bases from V and 2 bases from J; bases unmatched to any gene: 10. This CDR3 is built from 18 residues. Germline loops: CDR1 PRHDT, CDR2 FYEKMQ (reference sequence).

The chain joins TRBV13 to TRBJ1-1, with D possibly being TRBD1 (5 bases). In germline, CDR1 is PRHDT, CDR2 FYEKMQ (reference sequence). V shed 5 bases and J shed 7 bases, with 17 bases lying between them. The CDR3 runs to 14 residues. In DNA, the CDR3 is TGTGCCAGCAGCCCCCGGGGAGGGACCCATGAAGCTTTCTTT. Translating gives CASSPRGGTHEAFF.

The V and J genes are TRBV9 and TRBJ1-2; D might be TRBD1 (5 bases). Per germline, CDR1 SGDLS and CDR2 YYNGEE. V was pared by 4 bases and J by 2 bases, with 21 bases between. The CDR3 spans 17 residues. CDR3 residues: CASSPSPGTGFNYGYTF. The CDR3 region has the DNA TGTGCCAGCAGCCCAAGTCCCGGGACTGGTTTCAACTATGGCTACACCTTC.

The V and J genes are TRBV2 and TRBJ1-2; D call uncertain. V gave up 10 bases and J gave up 2 bases, with 8 bases separating them. Per germline, CDR1 SNHLY and CDR2 FYNNEI. The CDR3 covers 11 residues. The CDR3, as DNA: TGTGCCAACGTAGAGAACTATGGCTACACCTTC. As protein: CANVENYGYTF. The full variable domain, its missing parts supplied by reference TRBV2 and TRBJ1-2, is EPEVTQTPSHQVTQMGQEVILRCVPISNHLYFYWYRQILGQKVEFLVSFYNNEISEKSEIFDDQFSVERPDGSNFTLKIRSTKLEDSAMYFCANVENYGYTFGSGTRLTVV.

The gene calls are TRBV29-1 and TRBJ2-7; the D gene is possibly TRBD2 (6 bases). The germline gives CDR1 SQVTM, CDR2 ANQGSEA. V was trimmed by 7 bases and J by 0 bases, leaving 16 bases between them. CDR3 length: 14 residues. CDR3 region: CSATPTSYSYEQYF. CDR3 in DNA: TGCAGCGCAACCCCTACTAGCTACTCCTACGAGCAGTACTTC.

This chain uses TRBV9 with TRBJ2-1; D gene unclear. The CDR3 has 14 amino acids. Per germline, CDR1 SGDLS and CDR2 YYNGEE. Trimming cost V 0 bases and J 7 bases, with 11 bases left between them. DNA for the CDR3: TGTGCCAGCAGCGTAGAATTACAGTCAAATGAGCAGTTCTTC. It yields the protein CASSVELQSNEQFF.

The chain's CDR3 is CASSQRERLLRSYNEQFF. As DNA, the CDR3 is TGTGCCAGCAGCCAAAGGGAGCGGCTCCTGCGCTCCTACAATGAGCAGTTCTTC. This chain connects TRBV11-2 to TRBJ2-1, with D tentatively TRBD2 (5 bases). This CDR3 spans 18 amino acids. Germline CDR1 and CDR2: SGHAT and FQNNGV. V shed 5 bases and J shed 0 bases, with 20 bases lying between them.

This chain uses TRBV2 with TRBJ1-2, with a weak D call TRBD1 (5 bases). Germline CDR1 SNHLY, CDR2 FYNNEI. The CDR3 is 16 amino acids. Trimming cost V 0 bases and J 0 bases, with 11 bases left between them. The DNA of the CDR3 is TGTGCCAGCAGTGAAGCCCGGGGACGAACTAACTATGGCTACACCTTC. Translation gives CASSEARGRTNYGYTF.

The V call is TRBV7-9, the J call TRBJ2-1; TRBD2 matches 7 bases. The CDR3 is 14 residues long. V lost 4 bases to trimming and J lost 7 bases; unmatched junction nucleotides: 7. The germline V gene encodes CDR1 SEHNR and CDR2 FQNEAQ (reference sequence). This CDR3 is CASSSLAGANEQFF. CDR3 in DNA: TGTGCCAGCAGCTCTTTGGCGGGAGCGAATGAGCAGTTCTTC. Combining the CDR3 with reference TRBV7-9 and TRBJ2-1 gives the whole variable domain DTGVSQNPRHKITKRGQNVTFRCDPISEHNRLYWYRQTLGQGPEFLTYFQNEAQLEKSRLLSDRFSAERPKGSFSTLEIQRTEQGDSAMYLCASSSLAGANEQFFGPGTRLTVL.

As for this clone: The same CDR3 is also encoded by other DNA sequences in this sample. This rearrangement joins TRBV9 to TRBJ2-7; 12 nucleotides match TRBD2. Germline CDR1 and CDR2: SGDLS and YYNGEE. The J segment lost 3 bases and the V segment lost 4 bases, leaving 2 bases of the junction unmatched. CDR3 length: 14 residues. The CDR3 region has the DNA TGTGCCAGCAGCCCGGGACTAGCGGGCTACGAGCAGTACTTC. Protein sequence: CASSPGLAGYEQYF.

The chain links TRBV7-9 to TRBJ1-2, with 7 bases identical to TRBD1. The CDR3 is 12 residues long. Germline CDR1 SEHNR, CDR2 FQNEAQ (reference sequence). After removal of 5 bases from V and 13 bases from J, the junction contained 10 bases not matched to a gene. The CDR3 here is CASSPGTAYCTF. The CDR3 nucleotides are TGTGCCAGCAGCCCCGGGACAGCATACTGCACCTTC.

The chain couples TRBV28 to TRBJ2-1; a possible D gene is TRBD2 (5 bases). Germline-derived CDR1 and CDR2 are MDHEN and SYDVKM. The V end lost 4 bases, the J end lost 6 bases, and 7 bases lay between the germline ends. CDR3 length: 12 amino acids. In DNA form, the CDR3 reads TGTGCCAGCAGTTATGAGGGCAATGAGCAGTTCTTC. Its translation: CASSYEGNEQFF.

The chain combines TRBV10-1 with TRBJ1-1; a weak D match, TRBD1 (5 bases). Trimming left V 3 bases short and J 6 bases short, with 11 bases between. The CDR3 contains 13 residues. Germline V lookup: CDR1 WNHNN, CDR2 SYGVQD (reference sequence). The CDR3 spells CASSDYRQSEAFF. The CDR3 region has the DNA TGCGCCAGCAGTGACTATCGACAGTCTGAAGCTTTCTTT.

V gene TRBV4-2 combines with J gene TRBJ2-7; possible D gene TRBD1, 5 bases. CDR3 length equals 15 residues. The V gene lost 0 bases and the J gene lost 3 bases, with 12 bases spanning the gap. In germline, CDR1 is LGHNA, CDR2 YNFKEQ. The CDR3 loop reads CASSQDGRGSYEQYF. CDR3 sequence (DNA): TGTGCCAGCAGCCAAGACGGTAGGGGAAGCTACGAGCAGTACTTC.

As regards this clone: The same CDR3 can be traced to other DNA sequences in this sample. The genes are TRBV29-1 and TRBJ2-2; D gene ambiguous. The CDR3 is 11 residues long. Germline V gene sequence: CDR1 SQVTM, CDR2 ANQGSEA. Trimming removed 4 bases from V and 5 bases from J, with 5 bases in between. The CDR3 loop reads CSVGLTGELFF. DNA of the CDR3: TGCAGCGTTGGGCTGACCGGGGAGCTGTTTTTT.

This rearrangement joins TRBV7-9 to TRBJ1-2; D remains unclear. The CDR3 has 17 residues. Between the trimmed V and J ends, which lost 1 base and 1 base, there was a span of 16 bases. The germline gives CDR1 SEHNR, CDR2 FQNEAQ (reference sequence). The DNA for the CDR3 is TGTGCCAGCAGCTTAGACGCAGTGAAGACTCTTAACTATGGCTACACCTTC. Translation: CASSLDAVKTLNYGYTF.